These T cell receptor beta chains were read from a single sample in a study of graft-versus-host responses after intestinal transplantation. The assay was immunoSEQ multiplex PCR, and TCRdb's table has in-frame clones only and misses some. This sample has around 35,000 clones, with around 90% found just once. The material sequenced was ileum tissue, taken more than 200 days after intestinal transplant. Source of these receptors: a human patient who received an intestinal transplant, so some T cells may come from the graft donor. Both conserved end residues are part of each CDR3. Fields, in order: D gene, V gene, clone size, J gene, CDR3 DNA, CDR3 protein. D genes are given only for firm matches. Expanded clones are given a class, and other clones once, few, many or no size at all.

D: NA
V: TRBV5-1
size: NA
J: TRBJ2-5
DNA: TGCGCCAGCAGCCCCTCCCAGGGCCCACAAGAGACCCAGTACTTC
CDR3: CASSPSQGPQETQYF

D: TRBD1
V: TRBV6-1
size: NA
J: TRBJ2-2
DNA: TGTGCCGGTAGGGACAGATCCACCGGGGAGCTGTTTTTT
CDR3: CAGRDRSTGELFF

D: NA
V: TRBV6-1
size: NA
J: TRBJ2-1
DNA: TGTGCCAGCAGTGACCGGGGGGAGCAGTTCTTC
CDR3: CASSDRGEQFF

D: NA
V: TRBV14
size: NA
J: TRBJ1-1
DNA: TGTGCCAGCAGGCCTCCTGAGGGCACTGAAGCTTTCTTT
CDR3: CASRPPEGTEAFF

D: NA
V: TRBV2
size: NA
J: TRBJ1-5
DNA: TGTGCCAGCAGTGAACGACGGTTGGGGAGCAATCAGCCCCAGCATTTT
CDR3: CASSERRLGSNQPQHF

D: NA
V: TRBV5-4
size: NA
J: TRBJ2-1
DNA: TGTGCCAGCAGCCTGACCCCCGTCAATGAGCAGTTCTTC
CDR3: CASSLTPVNEQFF

D: TRBD1
V: TRBV5-4
size: NA
J: TRBJ1-2
DNA: TGTGCCAGCAGCGCCAGGCAGGGGGGTGGTAACTATGGCTACACCTTC
CDR3: CASSARQGGGNYGYTF

D: NA
V: TRBV7-3
size: NA
J: TRBJ2-5
DNA: TGTGCCAGCAGCTTTAATGCGGGAGAGACCCAGTACTTC
CDR3: CASSFNAGETQYF

D: NA
V: TRBV30
size: NA
J: TRBJ1-2
DNA: TGTGCCTGGAGTGTGGGGGAGGGTGTCTATGGCTACACCTTC
CDR3: CAWSVGEGVYGYTF

D: NA
V: TRBV29-1
size: NA
J: TRBJ2-7
DNA: TGCAGCGTTGAACAAGGGGCCGGGTTTGAGCAGTACTTC
CDR3: CSVEQGAGFEQYF

D: NA
V: TRBV4-2
size: NA
J: TRBJ2-2
DNA: TGTGCCAGCAGCCAGGAGTCCGGGGAGCTGTTTTTT
CDR3: CASSQESGELFF

D: NA
V: TRBV19
size: few
J: TRBJ2-2
DNA: TGTGCCAGTAGTATGGTCGGGGGCGCGGGCGGGGAGCTGTTTTTT
CDR3: CASSMVGGAGGELFF

D: TRBD1
V: TRBV28
size: NA
J: TRBJ1-2
DNA: TGTGCGACAGGGGATGATGGCTACACCTTC
CDR3: CATGDDGYTF

D: TRBD2
V: TRBV5-1
size: NA
J: TRBJ2-3
DNA: TGCGCCAGCAGCTTGTTTAGCGGGGGCCCCACAGATACGCAGTATTTT
CDR3: CASSLFSGGPTDTQYF

D: NA
V: TRBV5-6
size: NA
J: TRBJ2-4
DNA: TGTGCCAGCAGCTTTGGACTACTAGCCAAAAACATTCAGTACTTC
CDR3: CASSFGLLAKNIQYF